These 9 T cell receptor beta chains were sequenced from one sample in a study of cytomegalovirus exposure and HLA in healthy donors. The PCR used 60 Vbeta and 13 Jbeta primers. This table comes from immunoSEQ multiplex PCR, and its TCRdb copy is limited to in-frame clones, with some not included. The sample has tens of thousands of clones, roughly 63% seen once. The sample consisted of PBMCs. These receptor sequences come from a woman in her thirties in good health and CMV-seronegative.

The rearrangement joins TRBV5-1 to TRBJ2-7; D is possibly TRBD1 (6 bases). The CDR3 covers 14 residues. The ends were cut back, 3 bases at V and 2 bases at J, with 12 bases in the middle. Looked up from germline, CDR1 is SGHRS and CDR2 is YFSETQ. CDR3 DNA: TGCGCCAGCAGCTCCGGACAGATCGCCTACGAGCAGTACTTC. Its protein is CASSSGQIAYEQYF.

The chain employs TRBV30 and TRBJ1-2; TRBD1 is a possible D gene (6 bases). The CDR3 has 14 amino acids. Trimming stripped 3 bases from V and 4 bases from J, with 15 bases between. CDR1 is GTSNPN, CDR2 SVGIG, per germline (reference sequence). In DNA, the CDR3 is TGTGCCTGGAGATACTCAGGGGACCCCTATGGCTACACCTTC. This translates into CAWRYSGDPYGYTF.

The J gene is TRBJ2-5, the V gene TRBV11-2; possibly TRBD2 for D (5 bases). The length of the CDR3 is 16 residues. Trimming removed 5 bases from V and 3 bases from J, with 19 bases in between. Germline CDR1 SGHAT, CDR2 FQNNGV. For the CDR3, the DNA is TGTGCCAGCAGCGCGAACATCGGCTCGGGAAAAGAGACCCAGTACTTC. Its translation: CASSANIGSGKETQYF. The variable domain in full, completed from reference TRBV11-2 and TRBJ2-5, reads EAGVAQSPRYKIIEKRQSVAFWCNPISGHATLYWYQQILGQGPKLLIQFQNNGVVDDSQLPKDRFSAERLKGVDSTLKIQPAKLEDSAVYLCASSANIGSGKETQYFGPGTRLLVL.

This clone was counted once. J is TRBJ1-6 and V is TRBV28, with D possibly being TRBD1 (6 bases). The CDR3 sequence is 16 residues long. The V gene lost 7 bases and the J gene lost 9 bases, with 22 bases spanning the gap. Germline V gene sequence: CDR1 MDHEN, CDR2 SYDVKM. CDR3 nucleotide sequence: TGTGCCAGCAACCCCAGGGGCTCCTGGGCTTCTTCACCCCTCCACTTT. This gives the protein CASNPRGSWASSPLHF. The variable domain in full, with the rest retrieved from reference TRBV28 and TRBJ1-6, is DVKVTQSSRYLVKRTGEKVFLECVQDMDHENMFWYRQDPGLGLRLIYFSYDVKMKEKGDIPEGYSVSREKKERFSLILESASTNQTSMYLCASNPRGSWASSPLHFGNGTRLTVT.

This clone was counted a few times. This sequence joins TRBV7-9 and TRBJ1-4; D ambiguous. This CDR3 contains 15 residues. With 1 base removed from V and 8 bases from J, the gap between germline ends came to 14 bases. The V gene's germline CDR1 is SEHNR and CDR2 FQNEAQ (reference sequence). CDR3 DNA: TGTGCCAGCAGCTTAGGTAACGAGTTTCGGGAAAAACTGTTTTTT. Translating it yields CASSLGNEFREKLFF.

This chain joins TRBV6-5 and TRBJ1-4, with unresolved D. V gave up 6 bases and J gave up 2 bases, with 10 bases separating them. Germline V CDR1 and CDR2: MNHEY, SVGAGI. This CDR3 spans 14 amino acids. The CDR3 DNA reads TGTGCCAGCAGGATATCTCGGACTAATGAAAAACTGTTTTTT. Translating it yields CASRISRTNEKLFF.

This chain uses TRBV27 with TRBJ2-1; D is uncertain. The germline V and J ends were trimmed by 4 bases and 4 bases, with 5 bases remaining between them. CDR3 length equals 12 residues. Per the germline V gene, CDR1 is MNHEY and CDR2 is SMNVEV (reference sequence). CDR3 amino acids: CASSSRYNEQFF. The CDR3 DNA sequence: TGTGCCAGCAGTTCGAGGTACAATGAGCAGTTCTTC.

This clone was detected a few times. J is TRBJ1-2 and V is TRBV15, with D perhaps matching TRBD1 (5 bases). This CDR3 spans 19 amino acids. Germline assignment: CDR1 LNHNV and CDR2 YYDKDF (reference sequence). The ends were cut back, 0 bases at V and 0 bases at J, with 20 bases in the middle. As DNA, the CDR3 is TGTGCCACCAGCAGAGATCGTCGCATGCAGGGCGTCGCTAACTATGGCTACACCTTC. Protein product: CATSRDRRMQGVANYGYTF.

The rearrangement joins TRBV19 to TRBJ1-5, with 10 bases matching TRBD1. J gave up 6 bases and V 3 bases, and 2 bases lay outside the gene matches. This CDR3 region has 14 residues. Germline loops: CDR1 LNHDA, CDR2 SQIVND (reference sequence). CDR3 coding DNA: TGTGCCAGTAGTATCCGGGACAGGGGTCAGCCCCAGCATTTT. Translating it yields CASSIRDRGQPQHF. Full variable domain (missing parts from reference TRBV19 and TRBJ1-5): DGGITQSPKYLFRKEGQNVTLSCEQNLNHDAMYWYRQDPGQGLRLIYYSQIVNDFQKGDIAEGYSVSREKKESFPLTVTSAQKNPTAFYLCASSIRDRGQPQHFGDGTRLSIL.